A selection of T cell receptor beta chains follows, all from one sample in a study of identical twins. TCRdb reprocessed the 5' RACE reads via MiXCR and lists one record per CDR3 protein. The sample has hundreds of thousands of distinct CDR3 sequences, 8.6% seen once; the top ten hold approximately 0.89%. This sample also belongs to another study, concerning yellow fever vaccine responses in identical twins.

The sample consisted of PBMCs. These receptors were collected from a woman between 18 and 29 years old in good health. CDR3s include the opening cysteine and the closing phenylalanine or tryptophan. Fields, in order: clone size, J gene, D gene, V gene, CDR3 protein. A D gene is named only where the DNA matches it firmly. Some rows mark clone size as missing; the rest say once, few, many or name a class of expanded clone.

abundance: many
j_gene: TRBJ1-1
d_gene: .
v_gene: TRBV7-2
CDR3aa: CASSLTGRYTEAFF

abundance: many
j_gene: TRBJ2-6
d_gene: .
v_gene: TRBV5-5
CDR3aa: CASSLPFSGANVLTF

abundance: many
j_gene: TRBJ2-4
d_gene: TRBD1
v_gene: TRBV29-1
CDR3aa: CSVGDRLAKNIQYF

abundance: few
j_gene: TRBJ2-1
d_gene: .
v_gene: TRBV20-1
CDR3aa: CSAETQPITYNEQFF

abundance: .
j_gene: TRBJ2-7
d_gene: TRBD2
v_gene: TRBV10-3
CDR3aa: CAISESTSSRTYEQYF

abundance: .
j_gene: TRBJ2-7
d_gene: .
v_gene: TRBV18
CDR3aa: CASSPLDSEGEQYF

abundance: few
j_gene: TRBJ2-1
d_gene: .
v_gene: TRBV7-9
CDR3aa: CASSLKGDNEQFF

abundance: .
j_gene: TRBJ1-4
d_gene: .
v_gene: TRBV3-1
CDR3aa: CASSQGTGNEKLFF

abundance: many
j_gene: TRBJ2-1
d_gene: TRBD1
v_gene: TRBV15
CDR3aa: CATSSRVGQGNNEQFF

abundance: many
j_gene: TRBJ2-1
d_gene: TRBD1
v_gene: TRBV29-1
CDR3aa: CSVPRQGSNEQFF

abundance: many
j_gene: TRBJ2-1
d_gene: TRBD1
v_gene: TRBV11-3
CDR3aa: CASSSDGTGDEQFF

abundance: .
j_gene: TRBJ2-4
d_gene: .
v_gene: TRBV7-9
CDR3aa: CASSLLSGEDIQYF

abundance: many
j_gene: TRBJ2-1
d_gene: TRBD2
v_gene: TRBV7-9
CDR3aa: CASSPAGGLNEQFF

abundance: .
j_gene: TRBJ2-3
d_gene: TRBD1
v_gene: TRBV29-1
CDR3aa: CSGRQGAEDTQYF

abundance: .
j_gene: TRBJ2-5
d_gene: TRBD1
v_gene: TRBV6-2/TRBV6-3
CDR3aa: CASSPGQGVKGETQYF

abundance: .
j_gene: TRBJ2-1
d_gene: .
v_gene: TRBV28
CDR3aa: CAILNRGYNEQFF

abundance: few
j_gene: TRBJ2-1
d_gene: TRBD1
v_gene: TRBV28
CDR3aa: CASTSDGAGGDNEQFF

abundance: .
j_gene: TRBJ2-5
d_gene: TRBD1
v_gene: TRBV7-2
CDR3aa: CASSFPGQGKETQYF

abundance: many
j_gene: TRBJ1-1
d_gene: .
v_gene: TRBV6-5
CDR3aa: CASSYAGENTEAFF

abundance: few
j_gene: TRBJ2-1
d_gene: TRBD2
v_gene: TRBV20-1
CDR3aa: CSATLAGVDNEQFF

abundance: few
j_gene: TRBJ2-2
d_gene: .
v_gene: TRBV28
CDR3aa: CASTEPRGGAQNTGELFF

abundance: .
j_gene: TRBJ2-7
d_gene: .
v_gene: TRBV7-9
CDR3aa: CASGETGYGGDEQYF

abundance: few
j_gene: TRBJ2-7
d_gene: .
v_gene: TRBV4-1
CDR3aa: CASSLEPGQIYEQYF

abundance: many
j_gene: TRBJ2-1
d_gene: .
v_gene: TRBV5-1
CDR3aa: CASSLMSGSYNEQFF

abundance: few
j_gene: TRBJ1-4
d_gene: .
v_gene: TRBV20-1
CDR3aa: CSALLGGTNEKLFF

abundance: many
j_gene: TRBJ1-2
d_gene: .
v_gene: TRBV20-1
CDR3aa: CSARIGTTENYGYTF

abundance: many
j_gene: TRBJ2-5
d_gene: .
v_gene: TRBV28
CDR3aa: CASSLWEGETQYF

abundance: many
j_gene: TRBJ2-3
d_gene: TRBD2
v_gene: TRBV2
CDR3aa: CASSRTSGTTDTQYF

abundance: few
j_gene: TRBJ1-1
d_gene: .
v_gene: TRBV20-1
CDR3aa: CSARDDRLIRNTEAFF

abundance: many
j_gene: TRBJ2-3
d_gene: TRBD2
v_gene: TRBV25-1
CDR3aa: CASSDSSGTDTQYF

abundance: few
j_gene: TRBJ2-5
d_gene: TRBD1
v_gene: TRBV6-1
CDR3aa: CASSATGTAQETQYF

abundance: few
j_gene: TRBJ2-7
d_gene: .
v_gene: TRBV6-1
CDR3aa: CASREAPYEQYF

abundance: many
j_gene: TRBJ2-1
d_gene: .
v_gene: TRBV5-1
CDR3aa: CASNPWGDYEQFF

abundance: many
j_gene: TRBJ2-1
d_gene: .
v_gene: TRBV6-4
CDR3aa: CASSDIHRVEGTGNEQFF

abundance: .
j_gene: TRBJ2-3
d_gene: .
v_gene: TRBV5-1
CDR3aa: CASSFGGDRTDTQYF

abundance: .
j_gene: TRBJ1-1
d_gene: .
v_gene: TRBV16
CDR3aa: CASSQLSGEAFF

abundance: .
j_gene: TRBJ2-7
d_gene: .
v_gene: TRBV4-2
CDR3aa: CASSPLPPYEQYF

abundance: .
j_gene: TRBJ2-5
d_gene: .
v_gene: TRBV30
CDR3aa: CAWRIVGGPETQYF

abundance: few
j_gene: TRBJ2-3
d_gene: .
v_gene: TRBV28
CDR3aa: CASDPGGSMRYTQYF

abundance: few
j_gene: TRBJ2-3
d_gene: .
v_gene: TRBV28
CDR3aa: CASGVTDTQYF

abundance: many
j_gene: TRBJ2-3
d_gene: TRBD2
v_gene: TRBV25-1
CDR3aa: CASSIAGGTDTQYF

abundance: .
j_gene: TRBJ2-7
d_gene: TRBD1
v_gene: TRBV29-1
CDR3aa: CSVLSGGGYEQYF

abundance: few
j_gene: TRBJ2-1
d_gene: .
v_gene: TRBV4-1
CDR3aa: CASSQDGGRNEQFF

abundance: few
j_gene: TRBJ2-7
d_gene: TRBD2
v_gene: TRBV6-1
CDR3aa: CASTLAGGSYEQYF

abundance: .
j_gene: TRBJ2-3
d_gene: .
v_gene: TRBV28
CDR3aa: CASSSPSDRFGTQYF